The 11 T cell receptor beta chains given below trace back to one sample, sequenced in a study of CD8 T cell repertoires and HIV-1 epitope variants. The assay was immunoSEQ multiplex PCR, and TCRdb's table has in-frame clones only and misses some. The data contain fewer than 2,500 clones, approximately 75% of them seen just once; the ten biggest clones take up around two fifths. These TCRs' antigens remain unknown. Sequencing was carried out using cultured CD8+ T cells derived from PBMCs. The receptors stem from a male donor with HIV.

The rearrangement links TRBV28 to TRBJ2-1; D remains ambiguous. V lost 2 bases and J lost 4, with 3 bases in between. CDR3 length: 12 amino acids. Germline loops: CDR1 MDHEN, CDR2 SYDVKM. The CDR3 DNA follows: TGTGCCAGCAGTTTAGAGTACAATGAGCAGTTCTTC. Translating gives CASSLEYNEQFF.

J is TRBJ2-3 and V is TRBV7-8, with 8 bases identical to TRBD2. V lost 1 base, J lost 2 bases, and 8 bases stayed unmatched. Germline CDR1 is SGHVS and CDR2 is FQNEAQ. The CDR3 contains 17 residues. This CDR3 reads CASSLGYAGGPTDTQYF. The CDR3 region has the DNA TGTGCCAGCAGCTTAGGTTACGCGGGGGGTCCCACAGATACGCAGTATTTT.

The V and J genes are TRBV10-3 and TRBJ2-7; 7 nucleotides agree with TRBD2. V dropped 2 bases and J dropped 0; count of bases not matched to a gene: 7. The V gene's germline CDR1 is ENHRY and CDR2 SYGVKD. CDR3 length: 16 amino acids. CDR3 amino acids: CAISEGEGSSSYEQYF. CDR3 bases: TGTGCCATCAGTGAGGGGGAGGGGTCGAGCTCCTACGAGCAGTACTTC.

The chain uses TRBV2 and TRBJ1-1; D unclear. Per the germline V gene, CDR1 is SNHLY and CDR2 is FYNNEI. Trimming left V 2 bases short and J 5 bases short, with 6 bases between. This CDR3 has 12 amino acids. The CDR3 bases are TGTGCCAGCAGTGAATGGGGAACTGAAGCTTTCTTT. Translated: CASSEWGTEAFF.

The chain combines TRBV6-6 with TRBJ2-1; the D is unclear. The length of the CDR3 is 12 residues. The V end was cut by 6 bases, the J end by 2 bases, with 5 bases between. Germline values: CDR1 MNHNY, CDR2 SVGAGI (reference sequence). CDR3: CASSRPYNEQFF. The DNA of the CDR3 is TGTGCCAGCAGCCGACCCTACAATGAGCAGTTCTTC.

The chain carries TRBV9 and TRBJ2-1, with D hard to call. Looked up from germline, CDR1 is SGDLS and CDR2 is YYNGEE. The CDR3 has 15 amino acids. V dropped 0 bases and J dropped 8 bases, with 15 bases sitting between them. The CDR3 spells CASSVDGGVSYEQFF. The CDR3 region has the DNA TGTGCCAGCAGCGTAGATGGCGGAGTTAGTTATGAGCAGTTCTTC.

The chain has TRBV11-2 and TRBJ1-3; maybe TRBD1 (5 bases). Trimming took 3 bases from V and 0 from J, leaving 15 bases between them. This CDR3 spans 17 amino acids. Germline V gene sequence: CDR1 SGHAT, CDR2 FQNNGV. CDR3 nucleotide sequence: TGTGCCAGCAGCTTCCCCTCGCAGGGTAACTCTGGAAACACCATATATTTT. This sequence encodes CASSFPSQGNSGNTIYF.

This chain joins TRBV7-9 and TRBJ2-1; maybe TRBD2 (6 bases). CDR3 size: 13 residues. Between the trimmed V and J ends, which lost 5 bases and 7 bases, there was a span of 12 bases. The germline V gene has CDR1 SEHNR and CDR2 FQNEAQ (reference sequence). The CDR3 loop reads CASSHGTENEQFF. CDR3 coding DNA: TGTGCCAGCAGCCACGGGACTGAGAATGAGCAGTTCTTC.

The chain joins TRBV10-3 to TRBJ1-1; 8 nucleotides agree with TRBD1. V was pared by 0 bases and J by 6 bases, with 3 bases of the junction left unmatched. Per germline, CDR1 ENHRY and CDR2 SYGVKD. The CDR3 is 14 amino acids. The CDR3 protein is CAISESSGGSEAFF. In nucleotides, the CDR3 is TGTGCCATCAGTGAGTCTTCAGGGGGCTCTGAAGCTTTCTTT.

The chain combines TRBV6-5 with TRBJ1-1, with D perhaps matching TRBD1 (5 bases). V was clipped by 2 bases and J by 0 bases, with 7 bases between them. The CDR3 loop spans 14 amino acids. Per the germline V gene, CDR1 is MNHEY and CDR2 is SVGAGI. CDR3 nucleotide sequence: TGTGCCAGCAGTTACGGGACGGTGAACACTGAAGCTTTCTTT. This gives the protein CASSYGTVNTEAFF.

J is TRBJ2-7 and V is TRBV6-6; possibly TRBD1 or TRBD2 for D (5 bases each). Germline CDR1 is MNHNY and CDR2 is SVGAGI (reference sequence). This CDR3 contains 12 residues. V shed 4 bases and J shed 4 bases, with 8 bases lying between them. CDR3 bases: TGTGCCAGCAGTTGGGACGGGTACGAGCAGTACTTC. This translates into CASSWDGYEQYF.